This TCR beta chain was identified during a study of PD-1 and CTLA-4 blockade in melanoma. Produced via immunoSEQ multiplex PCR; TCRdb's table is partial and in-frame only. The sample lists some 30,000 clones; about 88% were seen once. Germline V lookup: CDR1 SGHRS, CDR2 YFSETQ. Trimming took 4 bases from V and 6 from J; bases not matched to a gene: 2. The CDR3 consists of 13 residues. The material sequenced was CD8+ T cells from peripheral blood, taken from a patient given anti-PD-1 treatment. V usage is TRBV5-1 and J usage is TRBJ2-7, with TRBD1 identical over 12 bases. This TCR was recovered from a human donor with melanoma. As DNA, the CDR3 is TGCGCCAGCAGCCCGGGACAGGGGGCCGAGCAGTACTTC. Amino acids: CASSPGQGAEQYF.